These T cell receptor beta chains were read from a single sample in a study of identical twins. TCRdb redid the calling of the 5' RACE reads with MiXCR, one entry per CDR3 protein. The repertoire holds about 570,000 distinct CDR3 sequences, with over 8.5% as singletons. The same sample was also studied in work on yellow fever vaccine responses in identical twins.

Sample: PBMCs. All receptors come from a woman aged 18 to 35 in good health. The CDR3 runs from the conserved cysteine through the conserved F or W. The D gene is left open where the match is weak. Some rows have no size entry. The others give once, few or many, or a class for an expanded clone.

D gene: -
J gene: TRBJ2-1
clone size: many
V gene: TRBV12-3/TRBV12-4
CDR3 protein: CASSTTTSNEQFF
CDR3 DNA: TGTGCCAGCAGTACCACGACTAGCAATGAGCAGTTCTTC

D gene: -
J gene: TRBJ1-2
clone size: -
V gene: TRBV2
CDR3 protein: CASSVQGSGYTF
CDR3 DNA: TGTGCCAGCAGTGTACAGGGATCTGGCTACACCTTC

D gene: TRBD1
J gene: TRBJ1-1
clone size: few
V gene: TRBV6-2/TRBV6-3
CDR3 protein: CASRTGGTEAFF
CDR3 DNA: TGTGCCAGCAGAACAGGGGGCACTGAAGCTTTCTTT

D gene: TRBD2
J gene: TRBJ2-1
clone size: -
V gene: TRBV7-2
CDR3 protein: CASSQGTSGGNEQFF
CDR3 DNA: TGTGCCAGCAGCCAAGGGACTAGCGGGGGCAATGAGCAGTTCTTC

D gene: -
J gene: TRBJ2-5
clone size: few
V gene: TRBV29-1
CDR3 protein: CSVTGHPLAQETQYF
CDR3 DNA: TGCAGCGTTACGGGCCATCCTTTGGCCCAAGAGACCCAGTACTTC

D gene: TRBD2
J gene: TRBJ2-5
clone size: few
V gene: TRBV7-3
CDR3 protein: CASSLMGLAGETQYF
CDR3 DNA: TGTGCCAGCAGCTTAATGGGACTAGCGGGGGAGACCCAGTACTTC

D gene: TRBD1
J gene: TRBJ2-2
clone size: -
V gene: TRBV3-1
CDR3 protein: CASSQDFDRQGKTGELFF
CDR3 DNA: TGTGCCAGCAGCCAAGATTTTGATCGACAGGGGAAGACCGGGGAGCTGTTTTTT

D gene: TRBD1
J gene: TRBJ2-4
clone size: -
V gene: TRBV6-1
CDR3 protein: CASSAGQGPSSNIQYF
CDR3 DNA: TGTGCCAGCAGTGCGGGACAGGGACCCTCCTCAAACATTCAGTACTTC

D gene: -
J gene: TRBJ2-5
clone size: many
V gene: TRBV4-2
CDR3 protein: CASSQSSRDKEKTQYF
CDR3 DNA: TGTGCCAGCAGCCAGAGTTCCCGGGACAAGGAAAAGACCCAGTACTTC

D gene: -
J gene: TRBJ2-7
clone size: few
V gene: TRBV12-3/TRBV12-4
CDR3 protein: CASSSFGGDYEQYF
CDR3 DNA: TGTGCCAGCAGCAGTTTCGGCGGGGACTACGAGCAGTACTTC

D gene: -
J gene: TRBJ2-2
clone size: -
V gene: TRBV9
CDR3 protein: CASSPGGGATGELFF
CDR3 DNA: TGTGCCAGCAGCCCCGGAGGGGGAGCGACCGGGGAGCTGTTTTTT

D gene: -
J gene: TRBJ2-5
clone size: few
V gene: TRBV11-2
CDR3 protein: CASSLDPNREETQYF
CDR3 DNA: TGTGCCAGCAGCTTAGATCCCAACAGGGAAGAGACCCAGTACTTC

D gene: -
J gene: TRBJ2-7
clone size: -
V gene: TRBV27
CDR3 protein: CASNPSPEQYF
CDR3 DNA: TGTGCCAGCAACCCTAGCCCCGAGCAGTACTTC

D gene: TRBD2
J gene: TRBJ2-7
clone size: once
V gene: TRBV25-1
CDR3 protein: CASSVSTASGDRYEQYF
CDR3 DNA: TGTGCCAGCAGTGTATCCACGGCTAGCGGGGACCGCTACGAGCAGTACTTC

D gene: TRBD2
J gene: TRBJ2-2
clone size: few
V gene: TRBV11-1
CDR3 protein: CASSLPVSGGRNTGELFF
CDR3 DNA: TGTGCCAGCAGCTTACCCGTTTCGGGGGGGCGGAACACCGGGGAGCTGTTTTTT

D gene: -
J gene: TRBJ2-7
clone size: -
V gene: TRBV7-2
CDR3 protein: CASSLGTATYEQYF
CDR3 DNA: TGTGCCAGCAGCTTAGGGACTGCAACCTACGAGCAGTACTTC

D gene: -
J gene: TRBJ1-2
clone size: many
V gene: TRBV4-3
CDR3 protein: CASSQDTPEGAYGYTF
CDR3 DNA: TGCGCCAGCAGCCAAGATACCCCGGAAGGGGCGTATGGCTACACCTTC

D gene: TRBD1
J gene: TRBJ2-1
clone size: few
V gene: TRBV28
CDR3 protein: CASRTGQPYNEQFF
CDR3 DNA: TGTGCCAGCAGGACGGGACAGCCTTACAATGAGCAGTTCTTC

D gene: -
J gene: TRBJ2-1
clone size: many
V gene: TRBV12-3/TRBV12-4
CDR3 protein: CASSLSTGPKTSNEQFF
CDR3 DNA: TGTGCCAGCAGTTTAAGCACGGGCCCCAAGACAAGCAATGAGCAGTTCTTC

D gene: -
J gene: TRBJ2-7
clone size: -
V gene: TRBV20-1
CDR3 protein: CSANNDLLSPQQQNYEQYF
CDR3 DNA: TGCAGTGCTAACAACGACCTTCTTAGTCCCCAGCAACAGAACTACGAGCAGTACTTC

D gene: -
J gene: TRBJ2-2
clone size: many
V gene: TRBV28
CDR3 protein: CASSSGGANTGELFF
CDR3 DNA: TGTGCCAGCAGTTCCGGGGGCGCGAACACCGGGGAGCTGTTTTTT

D gene: -
J gene: TRBJ2-5
clone size: few
V gene: TRBV5-6
CDR3 protein: CASSFGTREETQYF
CDR3 DNA: TGTGCCAGCAGCTTTGGAACCCGGGAAGAGACCCAGTACTTC

D gene: TRBD2
J gene: TRBJ2-3
clone size: many
V gene: TRBV7-9
CDR3 protein: CASSWGTSSTDTQYF
CDR3 DNA: TGTGCCAGCAGCTGGGGGACTAGCTCCACAGATACGCAGTATTTT

D gene: TRBD2
J gene: TRBJ2-5
clone size: -
V gene: TRBV3-1
CDR3 protein: CASSQSGDQETQYF
CDR3 DNA: TGTGCCAGCAGCCAGAGCGGGGATCAAGAGACCCAGTACTTC

D gene: -
J gene: TRBJ2-5
clone size: many
V gene: TRBV20-1
CDR3 protein: CSAGIQETQYF
CDR3 DNA: TGCAGTGCCGGAATCCAAGAGACCCAGTACTTC

D gene: TRBD1
J gene: TRBJ2-4
clone size: few
V gene: TRBV9
CDR3 protein: CASSAPKTGAKNIQYF
CDR3 DNA: TGTGCCAGCAGCGCACCAAAGACAGGGGCCAAAAACATTCAGTACTTC

D gene: -
J gene: TRBJ1-1
clone size: few
V gene: TRBV6-1
CDR3 protein: CASRGWGQDTEAFF
CDR3 DNA: TGTGCCAGCAGGGGGTGGGGGCAGGACACTGAAGCTTTCTTT

D gene: -
J gene: TRBJ2-2
clone size: -
V gene: TRBV12-5
CDR3 protein: CASGLGRLVNTGELFF
CDR3 DNA: TGTGCTAGTGGTTTGGGCCGTTTAGTTAACACCGGGGAGCTGTTTTTT

D gene: TRBD1
J gene: TRBJ2-1
clone size: many
V gene: TRBV2
CDR3 protein: CASRSGTGHNEQFF
CDR3 DNA: TGTGCCAGCAGATCCGGGACAGGGCACAATGAGCAGTTCTTC

D gene: -
J gene: TRBJ2-1
clone size: -
V gene: TRBV7-2
CDR3 protein: CASSPRTVASYNEQFF
CDR3 DNA: TGTGCCAGCAGCCCGCGGACTGTCGCCTCCTACAATGAGCAGTTCTTC

D gene: TRBD2
J gene: TRBJ2-1
clone size: few
V gene: TRBV19
CDR3 protein: CASSIRTRLYNEQFF
CDR3 DNA: TGTGCCAGTAGTATCCGGACTAGATTATACAATGAGCAGTTCTTC

D gene: -
J gene: TRBJ2-1
clone size: -
V gene: TRBV4-3
CDR3 protein: CASSHLSLGEQFF
CDR3 DNA: TGCGCCAGCAGCCACTTATCACTAGGTGAGCAGTTCTTC

D gene: -
J gene: TRBJ1-2
clone size: few
V gene: TRBV6-2/TRBV6-3
CDR3 protein: CASSYSIGQTTNYGYTF
CDR3 DNA: TGTGCCAGCAGTTACTCGATCGGGCAGACTACTAACTATGGCTACACCTTC

D gene: -
J gene: TRBJ2-2
clone size: many
V gene: TRBV12-3/TRBV12-4
CDR3 protein: CASSWVSGELFF
CDR3 DNA: TGTGCCAGCAGTTGGGTCTCCGGGGAGCTGTTTTTT

D gene: -
J gene: TRBJ1-1
clone size: -
V gene: TRBV3-1
CDR3 protein: CASSSLGGNTEAFF
CDR3 DNA: TGTGCCAGCAGCTCCCTCGGGGGGAACACTGAAGCTTTCTTT

D gene: -
J gene: TRBJ2-5
clone size: few
V gene: TRBV7-9
CDR3 protein: CASSLDPGYLETQYF
CDR3 DNA: TGTGCCAGCAGCTTAGATCCAGGGTATTTGGAGACCCAGTACTTC

D gene: TRBD2
J gene: TRBJ2-1
clone size: many
V gene: TRBV29-1
CDR3 protein: CSPWRESGEQFF
CDR3 DNA: TGCAGCCCCTGGCGGGAGTCGGGTGAGCAGTTCTTC

D gene: -
J gene: TRBJ2-1
clone size: many
V gene: TRBV5-1
CDR3 protein: CASSLSSPLDEQFF
CDR3 DNA: TGCGCCAGCAGCTTAAGTTCCCCGTTGGATGAGCAGTTCTTC

D gene: -
J gene: TRBJ1-1
clone size: -
V gene: TRBV18
CDR3 protein: CASSPITRTEAFF
CDR3 DNA: TGTGCCAGCTCACCAATTACCAGGACTGAAGCTTTCTTT

D gene: TRBD2
J gene: TRBJ2-1
clone size: -
V gene: TRBV7-2
CDR3 protein: CASSLVVGGGSYNEQFF
CDR3 DNA: TGTGCCAGCAGCCTCGTCGTGGGCGGGGGGTCTTACAATGAGCAGTTCTTC

D gene: -
J gene: TRBJ2-1
clone size: many
V gene: TRBV27
CDR3 protein: CASSLSPNEQFF
CDR3 DNA: TGTGCCAGCAGTTTATCCCCAAATGAGCAGTTCTTC

D gene: -
J gene: TRBJ2-4
clone size: -
V gene: TRBV6-2/TRBV6-3
CDR3 protein: CASSPLTGFERGLAKNIQYF
CDR3 DNA: TGTGCCAGCAGTCCGCTGACAGGGTTCGAGAGGGGACTAGCCAAAAACATTCAGTACTTC

D gene: -
J gene: TRBJ2-3
clone size: many
V gene: TRBV5-1
CDR3 protein: CASSLEVAEQDTQYF
CDR3 DNA: TGCGCCAGCAGCTTGGAGGTAGCAGAGCAAGATACGCAGTATTTT

D gene: -
J gene: TRBJ2-7
clone size: many
V gene: TRBV5-5
CDR3 protein: CASSTGQSYEQYF
CDR3 DNA: TGTGCCAGCAGCACGGGACAATCCTACGAGCAGTACTTC

D gene: -
J gene: TRBJ1-2
clone size: many
V gene: TRBV5-6
CDR3 protein: CASSLVYRNYGYTF
CDR3 DNA: TGTGCCAGCAGCTTGGTTTACAGGAATTATGGCTACACCTTC